The 30 T cell receptor beta chains below come from one sample, sequenced in a study of Ad26.COV2.S vaccination and SARS-CoV-2 variants. Treatment of the sample: 19 received Ad26.COV2.S at low or high dose, single or two shots; roughly five received placebo; per-sample allocation not given. Specimen acquisition occurred on day 63 following the initial vaccine or placebo injection. Clones were read by immunoSEQ multiplex PCR, and TCRdb kept only the in-frame ones, dropping some. This sample has under 550,000 clones, with approximately 88% found just once. The material sequenced was peripheral blood, taken in a trial of Ad26.COV2.S vaccine versus placebo. The receptors were gathered from a person between 18 and 65 years old who received the Ad26.COV2.S COVID-19 vaccine or a placebo.

The chain carries TRBV7-2 and TRBJ2-5, with D perhaps matching TRBD2 (6 bases). CDR1 and CDR2 from the germline V gene are SGHTA and FQGNSA. The CDR3 length is 15 residues. The germline V and J ends were trimmed by 1 base and 1 base, with 10 bases remaining between them. In DNA, the CDR3 is TGTGCCAGCAGCTTAGGCGGGACGGCCCAAGAGACCCAGTACTTC. It specifies CASSLGGTAQETQYF. The whole variable domain, filled in from reference TRBV7-2 and TRBJ2-5, reads GAGVSQSPSNKVTEKGKDVELRCDPISGHTALYWYRQSLGQGLEFLIYFQGNSAPDKSGLPSDRFSAERTGGSVSTLTIQRTQQEDSAVYLCASSLGGTAQETQYFGPGTRLLVL.

The rearrangement joins TRBV4-1 to TRBJ2-3, with D perhaps TRBD1 (6 bases). Germline V lookup: CDR1 MGHRA, CDR2 YSYEKL. V lost 6 bases to trimming and J lost 3 bases, with 16 bases between them. CDR3 length: 15 residues. The CDR3 loop is CASSRETGGTDTQYF. The DNA of the CDR3 is TGCGCCAGCAGTCGTGAGACAGGTGGGACAGATACGCAGTATTTT.

J is TRBJ1-3 and V is TRBV9; TRBD1 might be the D (5 bases). The CDR3 is 16 residues long. CDR1 SGDLS and CDR2 YYNGEE come from the germline V gene. The ends were cut back, 1 base at V and 4 bases at J, with 15 bases in the middle. CDR3 amino acids: CASSVSSRETGNTIYF. CDR3 sequence (DNA): TGTGCCAGCAGCGTATCCTCCAGGGAGACCGGAAACACCATATATTTT.

On this clone itself: Germline is not matched at one junction end, which may reflect a read error. The rearrangement joins TRBV2 to TRBJ2-3; 8 nucleotides match TRBD2. Germline lookup yields CDR1 SNHLY and CDR2 FYNNEI. This CDR3 spans 16 amino acids. The DNA of the CDR3 is TGTGCCAGCAGCGAAGGACTAGCTCTCGGCACAGATACGCAGTATTTT. Protein: CASSEGLALGTDTQYF.

This clone has a handful of counts. V and J are TRBV19 and TRBJ1-5, with 7 bases identical to TRBD1. The CDR3 length is 13 residues. V shed 5 bases, J shed 5 bases, and the junction held 3 bases outside the gene matches. Per germline, CDR1 LNHDA and CDR2 SQIVND (reference sequence). DNA of the CDR3: TGTGCCAGTAGTCCCGACAGGGATCAGCCCCAGCATTTT. Protein: CASSPDRDQPQHF. Drawing the rest from reference TRBV19 and TRBJ1-5, the complete variable domain is DGGITQSPKYLFRKEGQNVTLSCEQNLNHDAMYWYRQDPGQGLRLIYYSQIVNDFQKGDIAEGYSVSREKKESFPLTVTSAQKNPTAFYLCASSPDRDQPQHFGDGTRLSIL.

V and J are TRBV6-5 and TRBJ2-1, with D unclear. Trimming stripped 2 bases from V and 0 bases from J, with 5 bases between. The CDR3 loop spans 14 amino acids. Germline V gene sequence: CDR1 MNHEY, CDR2 SVGAGI. CDR3 DNA: TGTGCCAGCAGTTACCGCGGCTCCTACAATGAGCAGTTCTTC. Translation: CASSYRGSYNEQFF.

The rearrangement links TRBV29-1 to TRBJ2-6; D is perhaps TRBD1 or TRBD2 (5 bases each). From germline, CDR1 is SQVTM and CDR2 ANQGSEA. There are 14 residues in the CDR3. The V gene lost 6 bases and the J gene lost 0 bases, with 9 bases spanning the gap. The CDR3 loop reads CSVPGTSGANVLTF. Here the CDR3 DNA reads TGCAGCGTCCCCGGGACCTCTGGGGCCAACGTCCTGACTTTC.

This clone was seen just once. The chain carries TRBV28 and TRBJ1-5; D uncertain. Germline CDR1 is MDHEN and CDR2 is SYDVKM. V was pared by 6 bases and J by 2 bases, with 14 bases between. CDR3 length: 15 amino acids. For the CDR3, the DNA is TGTGCCAGCAGCGCCGTATGGAGAGGCAATCAGCCCCAGCATTTT. Its translation is CASSAVWRGNQPQHF.

The rearrangement uses TRBV5-5 and TRBJ2-7; a possible D gene is TRBD1 (7 bases). In germline, CDR1 is SGHKS, CDR2 YYEKEE (reference sequence). The CDR3 has 15 residues. Trimming took off 0 bases at V and 5 bases at J, with 15 bases between the two ends. As DNA, the CDR3 is TGTGCCAGCAGCTTGGAGCAGGACAGGAGGGACGAGCAGTACTTC. Protein: CASSLEQDRRDEQYF.

Note on this clone: This sample also contains other DNA sequences that code for the same CDR3. The V and J genes are TRBV5-1 and TRBJ1-1, with TRBD1 matching over 12 bases. CDR3 size: 15 residues. J gave up 4 bases and V 4 bases, and 5 bases lay outside the gene matches. The germline V gene has CDR1 SGHRS and CDR2 YFSETQ. CDR3 sequence reads: CASSRDRGRGTEAFF. CDR3 bases: TGCGCCAGCAGCAGGGACAGGGGGCGCGGCACTGAAGCTTTCTTT.

Worth noting for this clone: In the same sample, other DNA sequences code for this CDR3. This sequence joins TRBV7-2 and TRBJ2-7; TRBD2 is a possible D gene (6 bases). Germline-derived CDR1 and CDR2 are SGHTA and FQGNSA. CDR3 length equals 14 residues. Between the trimmed V and J ends, which lost 5 bases and 3 bases, there was a span of 14 bases. This chain's CDR3 is CASSLGLGGYEQYF. The CDR3 bases are TGTGCCAGCAGCCTGGGACTGGGGGGCTACGAGCAGTACTTC. Together with reference TRBV7-2 and TRBJ2-7, the CDR3 gives the full variable domain: GAGVSQSPSNKVTEKGKDVELRCDPISGHTALYWYRQSLGQGLEFLIYFQGNSAPDKSGLPSDRFSAERTGGSVSTLTIQRTQQEDSAVYLCASSLGLGGYEQYFGPGTRLTVT.

J is TRBJ2-7 and V is TRBV19; TRBD2 might be the D (5 bases). Per germline, CDR1 LNHDA and CDR2 SQIVND (reference sequence). The CDR3 is made up of 15 amino acids. V lost 10 bases and J 6 bases, leaving 25 bases between the germline ends. In nucleotides, the CDR3 is TGTGCCACCGCCCCCCAAAGCGGCCTGGGTCTCGAGCAGTACTTC. Protein: CATAPQSGLGLEQYF.

The rearrangement uses TRBV28 and TRBJ1-5; possibly TRBD1 for D (6 bases). This CDR3 contains 15 residues. Germline lookup yields CDR1 MDHEN and CDR2 SYDVKM. V lost 3 bases to trimming and J lost 4 bases, with 13 bases between them. The CDR3: CASSLVQGANQPQHF. CDR3 DNA: TGTGCCAGCAGTTTGGTACAGGGAGCAAATCAGCCCCAGCATTTT.

This clone appeared a few times. The V gene is TRBV6-5, the J gene TRBJ1-2; D remains unclear. This CDR3 comprises 13 residues. V lost 2 bases and J 7 bases, leaving 11 bases between the germline ends. Germline lookup yields CDR1 MNHEY and CDR2 SVGAGI. CDR3 coding DNA: TGTGCCAGCAGTTACCCCAGTGGAACTGGCTACACCTTC. Translation gives CASSYPSGTGYTF.

This chain connects TRBV23-1 to TRBJ2-7; D could derive from TRBD1 or TRBD2 (5 bases each). TRBV23-1 is given ORF status, its function remaining uncertain. The germline V and J ends were trimmed by 6 bases and 0 bases, with 24 bases remaining between them. The CDR3 length is 18 residues. The CDR3 bases are TGCGCCAGCAGGAAAATCCCGTTTGGGGACGGCAGCTCCTACGAGCAGTACTTC. It is translated as CASRKIPFGDGSSYEQYF.

CDR3 region: CASSFNREWMAGGNGYTF. CDR3 sequence (DNA): TGCGCCAGCAGCTTTAACCGCGAGTGGATGGCAGGGGGTAATGGCTACACCTTC. V usage is TRBV5-1 and J usage is TRBJ1-2, with 7 bases fitting TRBD1. Germline V gene sequence: CDR1 SGHRS, CDR2 YFSETQ. Trimming took 2 bases from V and 6 from J; bases not matched to a gene: 19. The CDR3 totals 18 residues.

The chain has TRBV10-1 and TRBJ1-2; D is unresolved. The CDR3 spans 13 residues. Germline CDR1 and CDR2: WNHNN and SYGVQD (reference sequence). Trimming took off 3 bases at V and 4 bases at J, with 9 bases between the two ends. Written as DNA, the CDR3 is TGCGCCAGCAGTGACGGCAGGATCTATGGCTACACCTTC. This sequence encodes CASSDGRIYGYTF.

The V gene is TRBV11-1, the J gene TRBJ2-5; tentatively, D is TRBD1 or TRBD2 (5 bases each). Germline CDR1 and CDR2: SGHAT and FQDESV (reference sequence). Deletions cut 1 base from V and 2 bases from J, with 14 bases between. This CDR3 has 16 amino acids. Here the CDR3 reads CASSLGPGAKQETQYF. The CDR3, as DNA: TGTGCCAGCAGCTTAGGGCCCGGGGCTAAACAAGAGACCCAGTACTTC.

This clone has only one observation. The chain employs TRBV7-3 and TRBJ1-2, with D possibly matching TRBD1 (6 bases). CDR1 is SGHTA, CDR2 FQGTGA, per germline. The CDR3 sequence is 14 residues long. V dropped 2 bases and J dropped 7 bases, with 14 bases sitting between them. CDR3 DNA: TGTGCCAGCAGCTTAGACGGGACAAGGCTTGGCTACACCTTC. Its protein is CASSLDGTRLGYTF.

The chain couples TRBV5-6 to TRBJ1-1; D unclear. Trimming stripped 0 bases from V and 1 base from J, with 10 bases between. CDR3 size: 15 residues. The germline gives CDR1 SGHDT, CDR2 YYEEEE. CDR3 DNA sequence: TGTGCCAGCAGCTTGGCAGCACAGACGAACACTGAAGCTTTCTTT. Residues: CASSLAAQTNTEAFF. The whole variable domain, remainder taken from reference TRBV5-6 and TRBJ1-1, is DAGVTQSPTHLIKTRGQQVTLRCSPKSGHDTVSWYQQALGQGPQFIFQYYEEEERQRGNFPDRFSGHQFPNYSSELNVNALLLGDSALYLCASSLAAQTNTEAFFGQGTRLTVV.

This clone was seen a few times. The chain carries TRBV6-2 or TRBV6-3 and TRBJ1-5; 8 nucleotides align to TRBD1. The CDR3 runs to 14 residues. V trimming: 6 bases; J trimming: 5 bases; junction bases outside the gene matches: 6. Germline values: CDR1 MNHEY, CDR2 SVGEGT. As DNA, the CDR3 is TGTGCCAGCAGCCGGGGACAGGCGTATCAGCCCCAGCATTTT. Its translation is CASSRGQAYQPQHF.

This sequence joins TRBV2 and TRBJ2-1; D tentatively fits TRBD1 or TRBD2 (6 bases each). This CDR3 has 16 residues. Trimming removed 7 bases at V and 0 bases at J, with 16 bases between. Germline CDR1 reads SNHLY; CDR2 reads FYNNEI. The CDR3 region is CASISRDMSSYNEQFF. As DNA, the CDR3 is TGTGCCAGCATTTCGCGGGACATGAGCTCCTACAATGAGCAGTTCTTC.

V usage is TRBV5-1 and J usage is TRBJ2-7, with D perhaps TRBD1 (7 bases). Germline CDR1 and CDR2: SGHRS and YFSETQ. V gave up 5 bases and J gave up 3 bases, with 18 bases separating them. This CDR3 has 15 residues. The DNA of the CDR3 is TGCGCCAGCAGGGAGGGACAGCTAACCCACTACGAGCAGTACTTC. It specifies CASREGQLTHYEQYF.

This chain joins TRBV9 and TRBJ1-1; 9 bases are shared with TRBD1. With 4 bases clipped from V and 3 bases from J, the junction kept 19 bases outside the gene matches. Per the germline V gene, CDR1 is SGDLS and CDR2 is YYNGEE. CDR3 length: 19 residues. In DNA, the CDR3 is TGTGCCAGCAGCACCCCCAATCCGGGACAGGGTTTTATTGACACTGAAGCTTTCTTT. Its translation: CASSTPNPGQGFIDTEAFF.

The chain employs TRBV5-4 and TRBJ2-1; 11 nucleotides line up with TRBD2. V was clipped by 2 bases and J by 4 bases; unmatched bases: 5. CDR1 is SGHNT and CDR2 is YYREEE in the germline V gene (reference sequence). The CDR3 totals 16 residues. CDR3 region: CASSFVAGGVYNEQFF. The CDR3 DNA follows: TGTGCCAGCAGCTTTGTAGCGGGGGGGGTTTACAATGAGCAGTTCTTC.

This chain uses TRBV5-4 with TRBJ2-1; 7 bases fit TRBD1. CDR3 length equals 14 residues. CDR1 SGHNT and CDR2 YYREEE come from the germline V gene (reference sequence). Trimming removed 0 bases from V and 5 bases from J; junction bases left unmatched: 2. Here the CDR3 reads CASSLARGNNEQFF. Here the CDR3 DNA reads TGTGCCAGCAGCTTGGCCAGGGGGAACAATGAGCAGTTCTTC.

The chain links TRBV2 to TRBJ1-4; the match to TRBD1 covers 7 bases. Germline V CDR1 and CDR2: SNHLY, FYNNEI. The CDR3 length is 15 residues. The J segment lost 5 bases and the V segment lost 3 bases, leaving 6 bases of the junction unmatched. CDR3 nucleotides: TGTGCCAGCAGTGACACGACAGGGTTAAATGAAAAACTGTTTTTT. Its protein is CASSDTTGLNEKLFF.

This clone was detected only once. This chain links TRBV13 with TRBJ1-1, with 8 nucleotides matching TRBD1. Germline lookup yields CDR1 PRHDT and CDR2 FYEKMQ (reference sequence). Germline trimming cut 4 bases from V and 1 base from J; bases unmatched to any gene: 5. The length of the CDR3 is 15 residues. In DNA, the CDR3 is TGTGCCAGCAGCTCGAGACAGGGGCAGAACACTGAAGCTTTCTTT. Its protein product is CASSSRQGQNTEAFF.

CDR3 residues: CASSLASLETQYF. As DNA, the CDR3 is TGTGCCAGCAGTTTAGCTAGCCTGGAGACCCAGTACTTC. The J gene is TRBJ2-5, the V gene TRBV12-3 or TRBV12-4; D remains unclear. CDR3 size: 13 residues. V dropped 0 bases and J dropped 5 bases, with 7 bases sitting between them.

Concerning this clone itself: The sample contains more than one DNA sequence encoding this CDR3. The rearrangement links TRBV30 to TRBJ1-5; TRBD1 aligns across 8 bases. The V gene end was trimmed by 3 bases and the J gene end by 2 bases; junction bases not matched to a gene: 3. CDR1 and CDR2 from the germline V gene are GTSNPN and SVGIG (reference sequence). The length of the CDR3 is 14 residues. CDR3 residues: CAWSQGQGNQPQHF. DNA for the CDR3: TGTGCCTGGAGCCAGGGACAGGGCAATCAGCCCCAGCATTTT.